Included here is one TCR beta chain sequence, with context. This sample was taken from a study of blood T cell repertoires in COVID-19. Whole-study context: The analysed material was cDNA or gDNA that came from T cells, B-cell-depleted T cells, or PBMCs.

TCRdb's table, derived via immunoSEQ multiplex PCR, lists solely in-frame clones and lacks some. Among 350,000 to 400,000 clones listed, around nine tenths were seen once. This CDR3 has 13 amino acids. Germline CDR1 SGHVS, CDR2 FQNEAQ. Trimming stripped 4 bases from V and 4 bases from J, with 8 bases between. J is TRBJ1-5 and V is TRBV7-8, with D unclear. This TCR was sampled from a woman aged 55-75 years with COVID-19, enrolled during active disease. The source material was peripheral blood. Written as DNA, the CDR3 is TGTGCCAGCAGCTCACGGGGAAATCAGCCCCAGCATTTT. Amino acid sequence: CASSSRGNQPQHF. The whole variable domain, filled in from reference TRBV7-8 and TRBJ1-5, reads GAGVSQSPRYKVAKRGQDVALRCDPISGHVSLFWYQQALGQGPEFLTYFQNEAQLDKSGLPSDRFFAERPEGSVSTLKIQRTQQEDSAVYLCASSSRGNQPQHFGDGTRLSIL.